Each of the 31 T cell receptor beta chains below was sequenced from the same sample in a study of control samples from healthy donors and cancer patients. TCRdb's copy holds only in-frame clones and misses some; the assay was immunoSEQ multiplex PCR. The sample consists of 75,000 to 95,000 clones, about 88% of them appearing once. The material sequenced was PBMCs. These receptors originate from a woman in her 50s with colorectal cancer.

This clone has just one count. The gene calls are TRBV14 and TRBJ2-1, with 8 bases lining up with TRBD1. Germline V gene sequence: CDR1 SGHDN, CDR2 FVKESK. CDR3 size: 13 residues. V shed 7 bases and J 6 bases; nucleotides not matched to a gene: 5. DNA of the CDR3: TGTGCCAGCACCTCCACAGGGGGCAATGAGCAGTTCTTC. Translation gives CASTSTGGNEQFF.

This sequence joins TRBV5-1 and TRBJ2-1; 10 bases line up with TRBD2. CDR1 and CDR2 (germline): SGHRS, YFSETQ. The CDR3 has 15 residues. V trimming: 0 bases; J trimming: 8 bases; junction bases outside the gene matches: 5. Here the CDR3 DNA reads TGCGCCAGCAGCTTGGTACTAGCGGGGAGGTATGAGCAGTTCTTC. It codes for CASSLVLAGRYEQFF. Combining the CDR3 with reference TRBV5-1 and TRBJ2-1 gives the whole variable domain KAGVTQTPRYLIKTRGQQVTLSCSPISGHRSVSWYQQTPGQGLQFLFEYFSETQRNKGNFPGRFSGRQFSNSRSEMNVSTLELGDSALYLCASSLVLAGRYEQFFGPGTRLTVL.

V gene TRBV11-2 combines with J gene TRBJ2-3, with 8 bases that match TRBD2. V was clipped by 4 bases and J by 6 bases; unmatched bases: 9. The CDR3 extends over 15 amino acids. Germline V gene sequence: CDR1 SGHAT, CDR2 FQNNGV. The CDR3 sequence: CASSSRGGVPDTQYF. The CDR3 DNA reads TGTGCCAGCAGCTCCCGGGGGGGGGTTCCTGATACGCAGTATTTT. Looking up the rest from reference TRBV11-2 and TRBJ2-3 gives the full variable domain: EAGVAQSPRYKIIEKRQSVAFWCNPISGHATLYWYQQILGQGPKLLIQFQNNGVVDDSQLPKDRFSAERLKGVDSTLKIQPAKLEDSAVYLCASSSRGGVPDTQYFGPGTRLTVL.

V and J are TRBV12-3 or TRBV12-4 and TRBJ2-5; maybe TRBD2 (5 bases). The CDR3 length is 13 residues. The V end was cut by 6 bases, the J end by 5 bases, with 13 bases between. The CDR3 protein is CASSYGVWETQYF. DNA for the CDR3: TGTGCCAGCAGCTACGGGGTTTGGGAGACCCAGTACTTC.

About this clone: The sample contains more than one DNA sequence encoding this CDR3. This sequence joins TRBV5-1 and TRBJ2-3; D not resolved. Germline CDR1 and CDR2: SGHRS and YFSETQ. Trimming took 0 bases from V and 1 from J, leaving 3 bases between them. The CDR3 loop spans 13 amino acids. CDR3 DNA: TGCGCCAGCAGCTTGGGGGGCACAGATACGCAGTATTTT. Amino acids: CASSLGGTDTQYF.

J is TRBJ1-3 and V is TRBV7-2; tentative D call: TRBD1 (6 bases). The CDR3 covers 15 residues. CDR1 is SGHTA and CDR2 is FQGNSA in the germline V gene. V shed 6 bases and J shed 3 bases, with 15 bases lying between them. DNA for the CDR3: TGTGCCAGCAGTATACAGGGTCTGGGTGGAAACACCATATATTTT. Translation gives CASSIQGLGGNTIYF.

The chain links TRBV19 to TRBJ2-7; D is undetermined. The CDR3 covers 12 residues. The germline V gene has CDR1 LNHDA and CDR2 SQIVND (reference sequence). Trimming stripped 4 bases from V and 6 bases from J, with 10 bases between. Written as DNA, the CDR3 is TGTGCCAGTAGTAGTACGGGTGCCGAGCAGTACGTC. It codes for CASSSTGAEQYV.

V usage is TRBV7-2 and J usage is TRBJ1-1, with no clear D. The CDR3 is 17 amino acids. The germline V and J ends were trimmed by 5 bases and 0 bases, with 19 bases remaining between them. Germline V gene sequence: CDR1 SGHTA, CDR2 FQGNSA. The CDR3 reads CASSVRPMGPLNTEAFF. The CDR3 coding sequence is TGTGCCAGCAGCGTAAGGCCGATGGGTCCCTTGAACACTGAAGCTTTCTTT.

CDR3 sequence reads: CASSPGWGSGGSLDTQYF. CDR3 sequence (DNA): TGTGCCAGCAGCCCCGGGTGGGGTAGCGGGGGCTCGCTGGATACGCAGTATTTT. The rearrangement links TRBV3-1 (or the pseudogene TRBV3-2) to TRBJ2-3, with TRBD2 matching over 9 bases. The V gene end was trimmed by 4 bases and the J gene end by 6 bases; junction bases not matched to a gene: 17. Per the germline V gene, CDR1 is LGHDT and CDR2 is YNNKEL (reference sequence). CDR3 size: 18 residues.

The chain employs TRBV20-1 and TRBJ1-1; unclear D gene. V was trimmed by 7 bases and J by 1 base, leaving 7 bases between them. The CDR3 totals 11 residues. The germline V gene encodes CDR1 DFQATT and CDR2 SNEGSKA (reference sequence). CDR3 in amino acids: CSGTQNTEAFF. CDR3 nucleotide sequence: TGCAGTGGTACCCAGAACACTGAAGCTTTCTTT.

This clone was seen more than once but under ten times. The V gene is TRBV30, the J gene TRBJ1-5, with 10 bases that match TRBD1. This CDR3 has 15 amino acids. Germline V gene data show CDR1 as GTSNPN and CDR2 as SVGIG (reference sequence). Trimming at V came to 7 bases and at J to 7 bases, leaving 13 bases not matched to a gene. The CDR3 DNA is TGTGCCTACACCCCGGGACAGGGGTCTGGACAGCCCCAGCATTTT. It yields the protein CAYTPGQGSGQPQHF.

The rearrangement joins TRBV18 to TRBJ1-4; D uncertain. CDR3 length: 15 residues. The germline gives CDR1 KGHSH, CDR2 LQKENI. V was pared by 1 base and J by 4 bases, with 10 bases between. DNA for the CDR3: TGTGCCAGCTCACCACTATCGGACGGTAATGAAAAACTGTTTTTT. Protein product: CASSPLSDGNEKLFF. The whole variable domain, filled in from reference TRBV18 and TRBJ1-4, reads NAGVMQNPRHLVRRRGQEARLRCSPMKGHSHVYWYRQLPEEGLKFMVYLQKENIIDESGMPKERFSAEFPKEGPSILRIQQVVRGDSAAYFCASSPLSDGNEKLFFGSGTQLSVL.

In DNA, the CDR3 is TGTGCCAGCAGCACAAGTTTGGGAGAGGATCAAGAGACCCAGTACTTC. Its protein is CASSTSLGEDQETQYF. The chain links TRBV7-9 to TRBJ2-5; the D gene is possibly TRBD2 (5 bases). CDR1 is SEHNR, CDR2 FQNEAQ, per germline (reference sequence). The CDR3 runs to 16 residues. V was clipped by 5 bases and J by 2 bases, with 18 bases between them. The full variable domain, completed using reference TRBV7-9 and TRBJ2-5, is DTGVSQNPRHKITKRGQNVTFRCDPISEHNRLYWYRQTLGQGPEFLTYFQNEAQLEKSRLLSDRFSAERPKGSFSTLEIQRTEQGDSAMYLCASSTSLGEDQETQYFGPGTRLLVL.

The chain combines TRBV19 with TRBJ1-2, with D perhaps TRBD1 (5 bases). Trimming removed 7 bases at V and 3 bases at J, with 15 bases between. Germline V gene sequence: CDR1 LNHDA, CDR2 SQIVND (reference sequence). This CDR3 comprises 14 residues. The CDR3 sequence is CASKALGTDYGYTF. Written as DNA, the CDR3 is TGTGCCAGTAAGGCCCTAGGGACCGACTATGGCTACACCTTC.

This chain uses TRBV14 with TRBJ1-2; D unclear. The V end was cut by 4 bases, the J end by 3 bases, with 12 bases between. From germline, CDR1 is SGHDN and CDR2 FVKESK. The CDR3 is 14 residues long. CDR3 bases: TGTGCCAGCAGCCTTGAGCACGGTGACTATGGCTACACCTTC. Amino acids: CASSLEHGDYGYTF.

The chain combines TRBV2 with TRBJ1-2, with D uncertain. The V end lost 3 bases, the J end lost 1 base, and 9 bases lay between the germline ends. Germline V gene sequence: CDR1 SNHLY, CDR2 FYNNEI. The CDR3 spans 14 residues. CDR3 residues: CASSDAARNYGYTF. The CDR3 DNA reads TGTGCCAGCAGTGATGCAGCACGTAACTATGGCTACACCTTC.

The V gene is TRBV27, the J gene TRBJ1-2; TRBD1 matches at 9 bases. After removal of 5 bases from V and 2 bases from J, the junction contained 3 bases not matched to a gene. The CDR3 totals 14 residues. The germline V gene encodes CDR1 MNHEY and CDR2 SMNVEV (reference sequence). The CDR3 region has the DNA TGTGCCAGCAGTACGGACAGGGGAAACTATGGCTACACCTTC. Residues: CASSTDRGNYGYTF.

The J gene is TRBJ2-1, the V gene TRBV3-1 (or the pseudogene TRBV3-2); 11 bases align to TRBD2. The germline V gene encodes CDR1 LGHDT and CDR2 YNNKEL (reference sequence). V was pared by 1 base and J by 9 bases, with 5 bases of the junction left unmatched. The CDR3 has 15 residues. This chain's CDR3 is CASSQGSGGAVEQFF. The CDR3 bases are TGTGCCAGCAGCCAAGGTAGCGGGGGGGCCGTTGAGCAGTTCTTC.

The chain joins TRBV12-5 to TRBJ1-5; 10 nucleotides align to TRBD1. This CDR3 has 16 residues. Germline CDR1 and CDR2: LGHNT and FRNRAP. Trimming removed 0 bases from V and 4 bases from J; junction bases left unmatched: 3. Here the CDR3 reads CASGLVGQGPNQPQHF. CDR3 nucleotides: TGTGCTAGTGGTTTGGTGGGACAGGGGCCTAATCAGCCCCAGCATTTT.

The chain uses TRBV7-2 and TRBJ1-6; 7 bases are a match to TRBD1. J gave up 7 bases and V 4 bases, and 7 bases lay outside the gene matches. Germline values: CDR1 SGHTA, CDR2 FQGNSA. The CDR3 consists of 15 residues. CDR3 coding DNA: TGTGCCAGCAGCTCTCGACAGGGTGTAAATTCACCCCTCCACTTT. This sequence encodes CASSSRQGVNSPLHF.

The chain carries TRBV28 and TRBJ1-4; D is perhaps TRBD1 (6 bases). CDR1 is MDHEN and CDR2 is SYDVKM in the germline V gene. The CDR3 consists of 15 residues. V dropped 3 bases and J dropped 7 bases, with 15 bases sitting between them. The CDR3 reads CASSFSGAGSEKLFF. The CDR3 region has the DNA TGTGCCAGCAGTTTCTCGGGGGCGGGTAGTGAAAAACTGTTTTTT.

The CDR3 region is CASSQAGTQYF. The DNA of the CDR3 is TGCGCCAGCAGCCAAGCGGGTACCCAGTACTTC. J is TRBJ2-5 and V is TRBV4-1, with no clear D. The CDR3 runs 11 residues. V lost 1 base to trimming and J lost 8 bases, with 5 bases between them. The germline gives CDR1 MGHRA, CDR2 YSYEKL.

This clone was seen only once. The chain has TRBV20-1 and TRBJ2-4; D is unresolved. V was trimmed by 6 bases and J by 3 bases, leaving 3 bases between them. Germline V gives CDR1 DFQATT, CDR2 SNEGSKA (reference sequence). The CDR3 loop spans 10 amino acids. The CDR3 bases are TGCAGTGCGGGCAAAAACATTCAGTACTTC. This sequence encodes CSAGKNIQYF.

This chain uses TRBV6-1 with TRBJ1-2; D gene ambiguous. The CDR3 is 13 residues long. Trimming left V 3 bases short and J 4 bases short, with 9 bases between. Germline lookup yields CDR1 MNHNS and CDR2 SASEGT. The CDR3 region has the DNA TGTGCCAGCAGTGACACGGATGGCTATGGCTACACCTTC. This encodes CASSDTDGYGYTF.

The chain employs TRBV9 and TRBJ1-3; D call uncertain. Per germline, CDR1 SGDLS and CDR2 YYNGEE. V lost 2 bases and J lost 0, with 6 bases in between. The CDR3 covers 14 residues. This chain's CDR3 is CASSVSSSGNTIYF. CDR3 bases: TGTGCCAGCAGCGTCAGTAGCTCTGGAAACACCATATATTTT.

DNA of the CDR3: TGTGCCAGCTCACCCGAGGGTTCTAAGGCTTTCTTT. This encodes CASSPEGSKAFF. The chain is built from TRBV18 and TRBJ1-1; D remains unclear. V was pared by 3 bases and J by 11 bases, with 13 bases between. This CDR3 has 12 residues. CDR1 is KGHSH, CDR2 LQKENI, per germline.

The rearrangement joins TRBV18 to TRBJ1-5; D perhaps matches TRBD1 (5 bases). The V gene lost 2 bases and the J gene lost 5 bases, with 16 bases spanning the gap. Germline V CDR1 and CDR2: KGHSH, LQKENI. This CDR3 has 16 residues. For the CDR3, the DNA is TGTGCCAGCTCACCAAGTGCAGGGATCAACCATCAGCCCCAGCATTTT. Amino acids: CASSPSAGINHQPQHF. The whole variable domain, filled in from reference TRBV18 and TRBJ1-5, reads NAGVMQNPRHLVRRRGQEARLRCSPMKGHSHVYWYRQLPEEGLKFMVYLQKENIIDESGMPKERFSAEFPKEGPSILRIQQVVRGDSAAYFCASSPSAGINHQPQHFGDGTRLSIL.

The rearrangement joins TRBV24-1 to TRBJ2-5; weak D call: TRBD1 (6 bases). The V end was cut by 6 bases, the J end by 0 bases, with 19 bases between. The CDR3 covers 17 residues. CDR1 and CDR2 from the germline V gene are KGHDR and SFDVKD. The CDR3 nucleotides read TGTGCCACCAGTTCGTTTTTAGGACAGCTCAACCAAGAGACCCAGTACTTC. This codes for CATSSFLGQLNQETQYF.

V usage is TRBV4-3 and J usage is TRBJ2-5, with TRBD2 matching over 8 bases. In germline, CDR1 is LGHNA, CDR2 YSLEER. This CDR3 spans 16 amino acids. V lost 1 base and J lost 5; bases outside the gene matches: 9. The DNA for the CDR3 is TGCGCCAGCAGCCAAGGCGTTAGCGGGGCTCGGGAGACCCAGTACTTC. Translating gives CASSQGVSGARETQYF.

The gene calls are TRBV6-5 and TRBJ2-3; D might be TRBD2 (6 bases). V lost 7 bases and J 3 bases, leaving 17 bases between the germline ends. Germline-derived CDR1 and CDR2 are MNHEY and SVGAGI. The CDR3 runs to 15 residues. As DNA, the CDR3 is TGTGCCAGCATCAAAATAGACCTAGCGACAGATACGCAGTATTTT. Translation: CASIKIDLATDTQYF.

The chain couples TRBV6-1 to TRBJ1-2; tentative D call: TRBD1 (6 bases). CDR3 length: 17 amino acids. CDR1 and CDR2 from the germline V gene are MNHNS and SASEGT. V was cut by 1 base and J by 5 bases, with 20 bases left in between. The CDR3 loop is CASSEVGLSGGSYGYTF. DNA for the CDR3: TGTGCCAGCAGTGAAGTGGGCCTTTCGGGGGGCTCGTATGGCTACACCTTC.